The clone carrying this T cell receptor (beta chain) has more than one count but fewer than ten. No antigen is known for it. The time point denotes: pre-sensitization, week 0. Treatment meaning: therapeutic diphenylcyclopropenone sensitization with weekly scalp DPC. In TCRdb, the RACE reads were re-called with MiXCR into one record per CDR3 protein. The sample has 60,000 to 80,000 distinct CDR3 sequences; about 7% are singletons. The V gene end was trimmed by 4 bases and the J gene end by 1 base; junction bases not matched to a gene: 14. CDR3 length: 18 residues. From germline, CDR1 is KGHSH and CDR2 LQKENI. This record comes from a study of human T cells and chemical hapten exposure. Overall study: The scalp of each patient received a weekly diphenylcyclopropenone dose for the full roughly 24-week study.

Study findings and constraints: Having alopecia, the donors may differ immunologically from healthy people. There was a positive correlation between PT1 expanded TCR counts and patch test score.

The specimen comprised whole blood, sampled in connection with sensitization to the hapten diphenylcyclopropenone (DPC). The chain is built from TRBV18 and TRBJ1-1, with 8 bases identical to TRBD1. The receptor was isolated from a woman between 25 and 40 years old with alopecia areata. Some clones in this sample may be carry-over from other donors' samples. In DNA form, the CDR3 reads TGTGCCAGCTCACGCCGGGCATCAGGGGGCTCGTCGAACACTGAAGCTTTCTTT. It codes for CASSRRASGGSSNTEAFF. Complete variable domain (other parts from reference TRBV18 and TRBJ1-1): NAGVMQNPRHLVRRRGQEARLRCSPMKGHSHVYWYRQLPEEGLKFMVYLQKENIIDESGMPKERFSAEFPKEGPSILRIQQVVRGDSAAYFCASSRRASGGSSNTEAFFGQGTRLTVV.